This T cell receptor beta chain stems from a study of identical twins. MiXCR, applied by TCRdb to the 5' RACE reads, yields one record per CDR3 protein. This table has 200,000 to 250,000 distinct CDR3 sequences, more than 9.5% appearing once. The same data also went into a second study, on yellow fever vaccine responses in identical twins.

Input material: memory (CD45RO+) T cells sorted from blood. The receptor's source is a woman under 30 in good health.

CDR3 protein: CASRSRGYGNIQYF. The CDR3, as DNA: TGTGCCAGCAGATCAAGGGGATATGGAAACATTCAGTACTTC. The chain has TRBV25-1 and TRBJ2-4, with D perhaps matching TRBD1 (5 bases). Germline-derived CDR1 and CDR2 are MGHDK and SYGVNS. V was clipped by 6 bases and J by 6 bases, with 15 bases between them. The CDR3 totals 14 residues. The complete variable domain, with remaining parts taken from reference TRBV25-1 and TRBJ2-4, reads EADIYQTPRYLVIGTGKKITLECSQTMGHDKMYWYQQDPGMELHLIHYSYGVNSTEKGDLSSESTVSRIRTEHFPLTLESARPSHTSQYLCASRSRGYGNIQYFGAGTRLSVL.